This is a list of T cell receptor beta chains from one sample in a study of T cell responses to AZD1222 COVID-19 vaccine. The assay was immunoSEQ multiplex PCR, and TCRdb's table has in-frame clones only and misses some. The table lists roughly 150,000 clones, more than 85% of them singletons. Sequenced here: peripheral blood, sampled on day 0 of AZD1222 vaccination. The source is an adult in good health. Each CDR3 is given with its conserved first and last residue. Each record gives: J gene, clone size, D gene, V gene, CDR3 protein, CDR3 DNA. A D gene is named only where the DNA matches it firmly. Clone size is given for some rows only: seen once, a few or many times, or a class if the clone is expanded.

TRBJ1-1 NA NA TRBV3-1/TRBV3-2 CASSPTVITEAFF TGTGCCAGCAGCCCGACAGTGATCACTGAAGCTTTCTTT
TRBJ2-2 NA NA TRBV2 CASSEAVLPGELFF TGTGCCAGCAGTGAAGCTGTCCTTCCCGGGGAGCTGTTTTTT
TRBJ1-3 NA NA TRBV4-1 CASSHARERNTIYF TGCGCCAGCAGCCATGCCAGGGAGAGGAACACCATATATTTT
TRBJ2-7 once TRBD1 TRBV11-3 CASSFDRAYEQYF TGTGCCAGCAGTTTTGACAGGGCCTACGAGCAGTACTTC
TRBJ2-7 few TRBD2 TRBV19 CASSMTSGRGGRYEQYF TGTGCCAGTAGCATGACTAGCGGGAGGGGAGGCCGCTACGAGCAGTACTTC
TRBJ1-1 NA NA TRBV28 CASRRESEAFF TGTGCCAGCAGGCGGGAGTCTGAAGCTTTCTTT
TRBJ2-1 NA NA TRBV11-3 CASSFGRVPNNEQFF TGTGCCAGCAGCTTCGGGAGAGTGCCTAACAATGAGCAGTTCTTC
TRBJ2-7 NA TRBD2 TRBV2 CASSSGVGEQYF TGTGCCAGCAGCAGCGGGGTGGGGGAGCAGTACTTC
TRBJ2-7 once NA TRBV3-1/TRBV3-2 CASSQCKQYF TGTGCCAGCAGCCAATGCAAGCAGTACTTC
TRBJ2-1 NA TRBD2 TRBV11-3 CASSLLASGNIYNEQFF TGTGCCAGCAGCTTATTGGCTAGCGGGAATATATACAATGAGCAGTTCTTC
TRBJ1-5 NA NA TRBV18 CASSPGIGNQPQHF TGTGCCAGCTCACCAGGGATCGGCAATCAGCCCCAGCATTTT
TRBJ1-4 NA NA TRBV30 CAWSAGEGQREKLFF TGTGCCTGGAGCGCTGGGGAGGGGCAGAGGGAAAAACTGTTTTTT
TRBJ1-5 NA TRBD1 TRBV30 CAWSSYRDSSNQPQHF TGTGCCTGGAGTTCCTACCGGGACAGCAGCAATCAGCCCCAGCATTTT
TRBJ2-3 NA TRBD1 TRBV24-1 CATSDLGQGPGTETDTQYF TGTGCCACCAGTGATTTGGGACAGGGCCCTGGCACTGAGACAGATACGCAGTATTTT
TRBJ1-5 NA TRBD1 TRBV27 CASSFDRGNQPQHF TGTGCCAGCAGTTTTGACAGGGGCAATCAGCCCCAGCATTTT
TRBJ1-2 NA NA TRBV12-3/TRBV12-4 CASSSPGDYGYTF TGTGCCAGCAGTTCCCCGGGGGACTATGGCTACACCTTC
TRBJ1-1 NA TRBD1 TRBV27 CASSQRQGTVAFF TGTGCCAGCAGTCAGAGACAGGGGACAGTGGCTTTCTTT
TRBJ1-4 NA NA TRBV30 CAWSNRGTNEKLFF TGTGCCTGGAGTAATAGAGGAACTAATGAAAAACTGTTTTTT
TRBJ1-3 NA NA TRBV11-2 CASSPRGDRSGNTIYF TGTGCCAGCAGCCCAAGGGGGGACCGCTCTGGAAACACCATATATTTT
TRBJ2-7 NA NA TRBV7-9 CASSLAGITYEQYF TGTGCCAGCAGCTTAGCGGGGATAACCTACGAGCAGTACTTC
TRBJ2-1 NA NA TRBV7-3 CASSLKGRYNEQFF TGTGCCAGCAGCTTAAAGGGGCGGTACAATGAGCAGTTCTTC
TRBJ2-7 NA TRBD2 TRBV6-6 CASALASHEQYF TGTGCCAGCGCACTAGCGTCCCACGAGCAGTACTTC